These T cell receptor beta chains were read from a single sample in a study of blood T cell repertoires in COVID-19. Repertoires were generated with immunoSEQ multiplex PCR, while TCRdb's copy carries only in-frame clones and drops some. The repertoire holds 75,000 to 100,000 clones, with approximately 85% as singletons. The sequenced sample consisted of peripheral blood. The source is an older man with acute or convalescent COVID-19. Each CDR3 is given with its conserved first and last residue. A D gene is named only where the DNA matches it firmly. Size tells how often a clone was seen (once, few, many) or the class of an expanded clone, and some rows leave it out.

D	size	V	J	CDR3	DNA
NA	NA	TRBV28	TRBJ1-1	CASSLLGAQGSNTEAFF	TGTGCCAGCAGTTTATTAGGGGCCCAGGGCTCGAACACTGAAGCTTTCTTT
NA	NA	TRBV4-3	TRBJ1-6	CASSQDGSGDSPLHF	TGCGCCAGCAGCCAAGATGGGTCGGGGGATTCACCCCTCCACTTT
TRBD1	NA	TRBV6-6	TRBJ2-7	CASTATGVSYEQYF	TGTGCCAGCACCGCGACAGGGGTATCCTACGAGCAGTACTTC
NA	once	TRBV2	TRBJ2-4	CASSEGSGTKNIQYF	TGTGCCAGCAGTGAAGGGTCGGGAACCAAAAACATTCAGTACTTC
TRBD2	NA	TRBV3-1/TRBV3-2	TRBJ2-3	CASSPSSGRGDTQYF	TGTGCCAGCAGCCCTTCTAGCGGGAGGGGCGATACGCAGTATTTT
NA	NA	TRBV28	TRBJ1-5	CASSALRGSGNLVGNQPQHF	TGTGCCAGCAGTGCCCTTAGAGGAAGTGGTAACTTGGTAGGTAATCAGCCCCAGCATTTT
NA	NA	TRBV9	TRBJ1-6	CASSPFSGNNSPLHF	TGTGCCAGCAGCCCCTTCTCAGGGAATAATTCACCCCTCCACTTT
NA	NA	TRBV24-1	TRBJ1-1	CATHSSRGVYEAFF	TGTGCCACTCATTCCTCCCGGGGGGTGTATGAAGCTTTCTTT
NA	NA	TRBV10-3	TRBJ2-7	CAISEAGRSYEQYF	TGTGCCATCAGTGAGGCGGGACGTTCCTACGAGCAGTACTTC
NA	NA	TRBV30	TRBJ2-7	CAWSRGLSYEQYF	TGTGCCTGGAGTCGGGGACTCTCCTACGAGCAGTACTTC
TRBD2	NA	TRBV5-4	TRBJ2-3	CASSLGTSGSLDTQYF	TGTGCCAGCAGCTTGGGGACTAGCGGGAGCCTCGATACGCAGTATTTT
NA	NA	TRBV27	TRBJ2-1	CASSSVPGKGRGDEQFF	TGTGCCAGCAGTTCGGTGCCAGGGAAGGGCCGTGGCGATGAGCAGTTCTTC
TRBD2	NA	TRBV24-1	TRBJ2-1	CATSDPGFGLAGTSYNEQFF	TGTGCCACCAGTGACCCCGGTTTCGGGCTAGCGGGGACCTCCTACAATGAGCAGTTCTTC
TRBD1	NA	TRBV2	TRBJ1-5	CASRDGDSQFSNQPQHF	TGTGCCAGCAGAGATGGGGACAGCCAGTTTAGCAATCAGCCCCAGCATTTT
NA	few	TRBV28	TRBJ2-1	CASRQQGREQFF	TGTGCCAGCAGACAACAGGGTCGGGAGCAGTTCTTC
NA	NA	TRBV28	TRBJ1-1	CASSLDGEAFF	TGTGCCAGCAGTTTAGACGGGGAAGCTTTCTTT
TRBD1	NA	TRBV6-7	TRBJ1-1	CASFGQEYKAFF	TGTGCCAGCTTCGGACAGGAGTATAAAGCTTTCTTT
NA	NA	TRBV30	TRBJ1-5	CAWSVSRSNQPQHF	TGTGCCTGGAGTGTAAGCCGGAGCAATCAGCCCCAGCATTTT
NA	NA	TRBV28	TRBJ1-1	CASSLRQTNTEAFF	TGTGCCAGCAGTTTGCGACAGACGAACACTGAAGCTTTCTTT
TRBD1	NA	TRBV7-2	TRBJ2-7	CASSFGTAYEQYF	TGTGCCAGCAGCTTCGGGACAGCCTACGAGCAGTACTTC
TRBD1	NA	TRBV4-3	TRBJ1-1	CASSQADRGYTEAFF	TGCGCCAGCAGCCAAGCAGACAGGGGGTACACTGAAGCTTTCTTT
NA	NA	TRBV3-1/TRBV3-2	TRBJ1-1	CASSPGGDTEAFF	TGTGCCAGCAGCCCGGGGGGGGATACTGAAGCTTTCTTT
TRBD1	once	TRBV5-6	TRBJ1-4	CASSLVAQGAEKLFF	TGTGCCAGCAGCTTGGTGGCCCAGGGGGCGGAAAAACTGTTTTTT
NA	NA	TRBV11-2	TRBJ1-2	CASSLETPSPYGYTF	TGTGCCAGCAGCTTAGAGACACCTAGCCCGTATGGCTACACCTTC
NA	NA	TRBV28	TRBJ1-1	CASSPPAGRRFTEAFF	TGTGCCAGCAGTCCCCCGGCGGGGCGGCGGTTCACTGAAGCTTTCTTT
TRBD1	NA	TRBV5-1	TRBJ1-2	CASRRFGQGGYGYTF	TGCGCCAGCAGAAGATTCGGACAGGGCGGCTATGGCTACACCTTC
NA	NA	TRBV29-1	TRBJ2-2	CSVGQGGYTGELFF	TGCAGCGTGGGTCAGGGAGGTTACACCGGGGAGCTGTTTTTT
NA	NA	TRBV7-8	TRBJ2-7	CASSRLNGDYEQYF	TGTGCCAGCAGCCGACTCAACGGGGACTACGAGCAGTACTTC
NA	NA	TRBV5-1	TRBJ1-3	CASSLGFSNSGNTIYF	TGCGCCAGCAGCTTGGGCTTCTCTAACTCTGGAAACACCATATATTTT
TRBD1	NA	TRBV6-5	TRBJ1-1	CASSTQGLNTEAFF	TGTGCCAGCAGTACACAGGGGTTGAACACTGAAGCTTTCTTT
TRBD1	NA	TRBV7-2	TRBJ1-1	CASSPQGADTEAFF	TGTGCCAGCAGCCCACAGGGGGCGGACACTGAAGCTTTCTTT
NA	NA	TRBV13	TRBJ2-2	CASSLGLGRYPGELFF	TGTGCCAGCAGCTTAGGGCTAGGGAGATATCCCGGGGAGCTGTTTTTT
NA	NA	TRBV5-1	TRBJ1-6	CASSFSGVGNSPLHF	TGCGCCAGCAGCTTTTCAGGCGTCGGCAATTCACCCCTCCACTTT
NA	NA	TRBV29-1	TRBJ2-3	CSVIGGGRPDTQYF	TGCAGCGTCATTGGGGGGGGGCGTCCAGATACGCAGTATTTT
TRBD2	NA	TRBV9	TRBJ2-3	CASSTSGRGDTQYF	TGTGCCAGCAGCACTAGCGGGAGGGGTGATACGCAGTATTTT
NA	NA	TRBV29-1	TRBJ2-3	CSVSQGFTDTQYF	TGCAGCGTTTCACAGGGATTCACAGATACGCAGTATTTT
NA	NA	TRBV7-3	TRBJ2-3	CASSPLGLSTDTQYF	TGTGCCAGCAGCCCGCTCGGACTCAGCACAGATACGCAGTATTTT
TRBD1	once	TRBV11-1	TRBJ2-1	CASSSRQGAEEQFF	TGTGCCAGCAGCTCCCGACAGGGGGCGGAGGAGCAGTTCTTC
NA	few	TRBV28	TRBJ2-7	CASSFGQGHEQYF	TGTGCCAGCAGTTTTGGTCAGGGCCACGAGCAGTACTTC
NA	NA	TRBV24-1	TRBJ2-5	CATSEPGTSETQYF	TGTGCCACCAGTGAACCCGGGACATCAGAGACCCAGTACTTC
NA	NA	TRBV5-4	TRBJ2-2	CASSTQGYTGELFF	TGTGCCAGCAGCACCCAGGGGTACACCGGGGAGCTGTTTTTT
TRBD1	NA	TRBV5-6	TRBJ1-3	CASSLPRTGGSVSGNTIYF	TGTGCCAGCAGCTTGCCCCGGACAGGGGGTTCTGTCTCTGGAAACACCATATATTTT
NA	NA	TRBV7-6	TRBJ2-7	CASSLAPFEAYEQYF	TGTGCCAGCAGCTTAGCCCCTTTTGAGGCCTACGAGCAGTACTTC
NA	NA	TRBV14	TRBJ2-3	CASSQAGTGAQYF	TGTGCCAGCAGCCAAGCCGGGACTGGGGCTCAGTATTTT
NA	NA	TRBV7-2	TRBJ1-2	CASSLVQDYGYTF	TGTGCCAGCAGCTTAGTACAGGACTATGGCTACACCTTC
TRBD1	NA	TRBV7-9	TRBJ2-7	CASSYTPGQGNYEQYF	TGTGCCAGCAGCTATACACCGGGACAGGGGAACTACGAGCAGTACTTC
NA	once	TRBV3-1/TRBV3-2	TRBJ1-1	CASSQGMGGTEAFF	TGTGCCAGCAGCCAAGGGATGGGGGGCACTGAAGCTTTCTTT
NA	NA	TRBV28	TRBJ2-7	CASSASGGNYYEQYF	TGTGCCAGCAGTGCGTCTGGCGGGAATTACTACGAGCAGTACTTC
NA	NA	TRBV18	TRBJ1-4	CASSGTTNEKLFF	TGTGCCAGCTCCGGGACAACTAATGAAAAACTGTTTTTT